This section outlines one T cell receptor beta chain sequence together with its context. V lost 5 bases to trimming and J lost 3 bases, with 8 bases between them. CDR3 length equals 13 residues. From germline, CDR1 is MDHEN and CDR2 SYDVKM. The data stem from a study of blood T cell repertoires in COVID-19. Study-level information: The cDNA or gDNA used as material had been derived from T cells, B-cell-depleted T cells, or PBMCs.

TCRdb keeps only in-frame clones here, not all; method: immunoSEQ multiplex PCR. The table records under 200,000 clones, around four fifths of them present only once. The TCR comes from a woman aged 45 to 65 who had recovered from COVID-19. The sample consisted of PBMCs or T cells enriched from blood (not recorded which). V is TRBV28 and J is TRBJ1-5; a weak D match, TRBD1 (6 bases). This chain's CDR3 is CASSRDTNQPQHF. Written as DNA, the CDR3 is TGTGCCAGCAGTCGGGACACCAATCAGCCCCAGCATTTT.